This TCR beta chain originates from a study of T cell changes during pregnancy in multiple sclerosis. Sequenced by immunoSEQ multiplex PCR; TCRdb stores in-frame clones only, minus some. The sample records tens of thousands of clones, roughly nine tenths being singletons. The V gene end was trimmed by 1 base and the J gene end by 7 bases; junction bases not matched to a gene: 7. The CDR3 totals 15 residues. Germline values: CDR1 MNHEY, CDR2 SMNVEV (reference sequence). The sequence derives from a female donor with multiple sclerosis, enrolled in a pregnancy study. The gene calls are TRBV27 and TRBJ2-7; TRBD2 matches 10 bases. The sequencing here drew on CD4+ T cells from peripheral blood mononuclear cells, taken in the third trimester of pregnancy. The chain's CDR3 is CASSLLPGLAAEQYF. CDR3 nucleotides: TGTGCCAGCAGTTTATTGCCCGGACTAGCGGCGGAGCAGTACTTC.